Only a few counts were recorded for the clone carrying this T cell receptor beta chain. The antigen is undetermined. TCRdb recomputed calls from the 5' RACE reads with MiXCR, one row per CDR3 protein. The sample lists about half a million distinct CDR3 sequences; approximately 18% were seen once. The data belong to a study of T-cell memory formation after mild COVID-19. Study at large: Each donor largely had its own TCR clusters.

V trimming: 4 bases; J trimming: 2 bases; junction bases outside the gene matches: 11. The germline V gene encodes CDR1 SGHKS and CDR2 YYEKEE (reference sequence). The CDR3 has 18 amino acids. Study outcomes and limitations: There were some responding clones in pre-infection memory, which suggested that cross-reactive memory had joined.

The receptor comes from an adult woman who had mild COVID-19 (a few samples of this study predate the infection). Cell type and time point are not known. The sequenced sample consisted of PBMCs or a T cell subset sorted from them (not recorded which). The chain joins TRBV5-5 to TRBJ2-6; 8 nucleotides match TRBD1. CDR3 region: CASSEDRVPTTGANVLTF. The CDR3 nucleotides are TGTGCCAGCAGCGAGGACAGGGTCCCCACGACTGGGGCCAACGTCCTGACTTTC.